This T cell receptor beta chain originates from a study of cytomegalovirus exposure and HLA in healthy donors. The CDR3 totals 16 residues. Germline trimming cut 4 bases from V and 0 bases from J; bases unmatched to any gene: 4. CDR1 and CDR2 from the germline V gene are SGHTS and YDEGEE. It was with 60 Vbeta and 13 Jbeta primers that the PCR ran. Profiled with immunoSEQ multiplex PCR; TCRdb holds only in-frame clones, not every one. This sample's table has more than 70,000 clones. This receptor was taken from a woman in her sixties or seventies in good health and CMV-seronegative. The chain combines TRBV5-8 with TRBJ1-3; 10 nucleotides line up with TRBD1. The sequenced material came from PBMCs. The CDR3, as DNA: TGTGCCAGCAGCCGAGGGACAGGGGACTCTGGAAACACCATATATTTT. This sequence encodes CASSRGTGDSGNTIYF.